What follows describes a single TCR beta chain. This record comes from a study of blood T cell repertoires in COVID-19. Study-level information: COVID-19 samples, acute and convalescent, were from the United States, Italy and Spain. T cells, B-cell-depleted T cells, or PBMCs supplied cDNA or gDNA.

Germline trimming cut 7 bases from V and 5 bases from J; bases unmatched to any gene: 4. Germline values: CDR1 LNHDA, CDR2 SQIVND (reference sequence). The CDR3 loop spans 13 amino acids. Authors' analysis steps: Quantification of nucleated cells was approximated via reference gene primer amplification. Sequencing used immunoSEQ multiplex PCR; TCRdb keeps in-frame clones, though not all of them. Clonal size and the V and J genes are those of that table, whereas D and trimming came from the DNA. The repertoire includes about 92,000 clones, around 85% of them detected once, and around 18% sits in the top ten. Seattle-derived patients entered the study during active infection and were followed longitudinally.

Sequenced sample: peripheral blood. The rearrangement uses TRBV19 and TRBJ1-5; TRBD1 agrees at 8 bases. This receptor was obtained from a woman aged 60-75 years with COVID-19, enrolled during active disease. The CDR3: CASTAGGDQPQHF. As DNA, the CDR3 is TGTGCCAGTACAGCAGGGGGCGATCAGCCCCAGCATTTT.